The next 13 T cell receptor beta chains were all read from a single sample in a study of T-cell reconstitution after alpha-beta-depleted transplantation in children. TCRbeta library preparation incorporated unique molecular identifiers. TCRdb independently ran MiXCR on the PCR reads; one entry per CDR3 protein. This sample has 780,000 or so distinct CDR3 sequences, with approximately 15% found just once. This material consisted of PBMCs, mostly from graft donor cells, taken 360 days after TCRalphabeta/CD19-depleted stem cell transplant. The receptors derive from a male patient younger than 18 who had a stem cell transplant for acute lymphoblastic leukemia, so the T cells may come from the graft donor.

V gene TRBV20-1 combines with J gene TRBJ2-7; maybe TRBD2 (6 bases). V was trimmed by 6 bases and J by 3 bases, leaving 12 bases between them. The CDR3 is made up of 12 amino acids. CDR1 and CDR2 (germline): DFQATT, SNEGSKA (reference sequence). For the CDR3, the DNA is TGCAGTGCCACACTAGCTTTCTACGAGCAGTACTTC. Its translation: CSATLAFYEQYF.

The V call is TRBV6-5, the J call TRBJ1-5; no clear D. Trimming cost V 1 base and J 7 bases, with 8 bases left between them. Per the germline V gene, CDR1 is MNHEY and CDR2 is SVGAGI. The CDR3 totals 13 residues. CDR3 sequence reads: CASSYYFGQPQHF. The DNA for the CDR3 is TGTGCCAGCAGTTACTACTTCGGCCAGCCCCAGCATTTT.

This clonotype appeared a few times. V is TRBV5-1 and J is TRBJ1-1, with D hard to call. The CDR3 extends over 11 amino acids. Trimming stripped 2 bases from V and 9 bases from J, with 8 bases between. The V gene's germline CDR1 is SGHRS and CDR2 YFSETQ. The CDR3, as DNA: TGCGCCAGCAGCTTCATGGGGAAAGCTTTCTTT. Protein sequence: CASSFMGKAFF.

The CDR3 DNA sequence: TGTGCCAGCAGCTATACTTGGACTAGCGGGGACCCTCGAAACACCGGGGAGCTGTTTTTT. It translates to CASSYTWTSGDPRNTGELFF. The V call is TRBV11-1, the J call TRBJ2-2; 12 bases align to TRBD2. CDR1 is SGHAT and CDR2 is FQDESV in the germline V gene (reference sequence). After removal of 4 bases from V and 2 bases from J, the junction contained 14 bases not matched to a gene. The CDR3 extends over 20 amino acids.

This clonotype appeared a few times. The junction departs from the called germline gene at one end, perhaps through a read error. The CDR3 is CASSQGATRWIF. Here the CDR3 DNA reads TGTGCCAGCAGCCAAGGCGCAACCCGATGGATCTTC. This chain joins TRBV3-1 and TRBJ2-1; D not certain. Germline assignment: CDR1 LGHDT and CDR2 YNNKEL (reference sequence). The CDR3 spans 12 residues.

This clonotype was counted a few times. The J gene is TRBJ2-2, the V gene TRBV24-1, with a tentative D call TRBD1 (6 bases). Germline V gives CDR1 KGHDR, CDR2 SFDVKD. The CDR3 is 15 residues long. Trimming removed 3 bases at V and 4 bases at J, with 11 bases between. CDR3 sequence: CATSDPRQATGELFF. The CDR3 bases are TGTGCCACCAGTGATCCCAGACAGGCCACCGGGGAGCTGTTTTTT.

This clonotype was seen a handful of times. The chain recombines TRBV12-5 with TRBJ2-7; possibly TRBD2 for D (5 bases). Germline V CDR1 and CDR2: LGHNT, FRNRAP. This CDR3 contains 16 residues. V lost 6 bases and J lost 0, with 18 bases in between. Here the CDR3 DNA reads TGTGCTAGTGGCACCGTGCTGGCGGGTGTCTCCTACGAGCAGTACTTC. Translating gives CASGTVLAGVSYEQYF.

This clonotype was seen once. This chain joins TRBV5-8 and TRBJ2-3; D is ambiguous. This CDR3 is 16 amino acids long. CDR1 is SGHTS, CDR2 YDEGEE, per germline. Trimming removed 0 bases at V and 2 bases at J, with 13 bases between. CDR3 in amino acids: CASSLVSSYPTDTQYF. In DNA form, the CDR3 reads TGTGCCAGCAGCTTGGTCAGCTCCTATCCCACAGATACGCAGTATTTT. The full variable domain, its missing parts supplied by reference TRBV5-8 and TRBJ2-3, is EAGVTQSPTHLIKTRGQQATLRCSPISGHTSVYWYQQALGLGLQFLLWYDEGEERNRGNFPPRFSGRQFPNYSSELNVNALELEDSALYLCASSLVSSYPTDTQYFGPGTRLTVL.

CDR3 coding DNA: TGTGCCAGCAGCTCCCCTTCTGGCCCCGGTACCTACGAGCAGTACTTC. It specifies CASSSPSGPGTYEQYF. V is TRBV7-9 and J is TRBJ2-7; D is ambiguous. The CDR3 has 16 residues. Germline V gene lookup returns CDR1 SEHNR and CDR2 FQNEAQ (reference sequence). The V end was cut by 4 bases, the J end by 2 bases, with 18 bases between.

The genes are TRBV27 and TRBJ2-7; TRBD2 agrees at 8 bases. CDR3 length equals 15 residues. The germline CDR1 and CDR2 sequences are MNHEY and SMNVEV (reference sequence). The V and J ends lost 4 bases and 2 bases, in that order; junction bases with no gene match: 7. CDR3 sequence reads: CASSSPSGLPYEQYF. CDR3 bases: TGTGCCAGCAGTTCCCCTAGCGGGTTACCCTACGAGCAGTACTTC.

This clonotype was detected only a few times. The chain employs TRBV10-3 and TRBJ1-5; TRBD1 agrees at 10 bases. CDR3 size: 18 residues. Unmatched junction bases numbered 14, after V lost 4 bases and J lost 5 bases. Germline V gene sequence: CDR1 ENHRY, CDR2 SYGVKD. CDR3 coding DNA: TGTGCCATCAGTGGCCCAGAACGAGGGGGACAGGGGCATCAGCCCCAGCATTTT. Its protein is CAISGPERGGQGHQPQHF.

The chain links TRBV29-1 to TRBJ2-7, with a tentative D call TRBD2 (6 bases). CDR3 size: 14 residues. The V end was cut by 3 bases, the J end by 3 bases, with 15 bases between. Germline V gene sequence: CDR1 SQVTM, CDR2 ANQGSEA. CDR3 loop: CSVEGLLNGYEQYF. In nucleotides, the CDR3 is TGCAGCGTTGAGGGACTGCTTAACGGCTACGAGCAGTACTTC.

This clonotype was picked up a small number of times. This chain connects TRBV7-2 to TRBJ2-7; 7 bases map to TRBD1. CDR1 is SGHTA and CDR2 is FQGNSA in the germline V gene. Losses at the gene ends were 0 bases for V and 4 bases for J; bases not matched to a gene: 6. The CDR3 totals 15 residues. CDR3 sequence (DNA): TGTGCCAGCAGCTTAGCGCTCGAGACAGGGTACGAGCAGTACTTC. This encodes CASSLALETGYEQYF. Filled out from reference TRBV7-2 and TRBJ2-7, the complete variable domain reads GAGVSQSPSNKVTEKGKDVELRCDPISGHTALYWYRQSLGQGLEFLIYFQGNSAPDKSGLPSDRFSAERTGGSVSTLTIQRTQQEDSAVYLCASSLALETGYEQYFGPGTRLTVT.